A selection of T cell receptor beta chains follows, all from one sample in a study of CD8 T cells in ankylosing spondylitis. Using its own MiXCR run on the 5' RACE reads, TCRdb lists one record per CDR3 protein. Of some 140,000 distinct CDR3 sequences listed, about 7.3% are singletons. The material sequenced was blood, either unsorted or a sorted T cell fraction (not recorded which). These receptor sequences come from a female donor with ankylosing spondylitis or in good health (not recorded which). The CDR3 runs from the conserved cysteine through the conserved F or W. The order of the fields is clone size, V gene, J gene, D gene, CDR3 DNA, CDR3 protein. A D gene is named only where the DNA matches it firmly. Some rows mark clone size as missing; the rest say once, few, many or name a class of expanded clone.

many	TRBV6-5	TRBJ2-5	TRBD2	TGTGCCAGCAGCTATTACTCAGGGACTAGCGGCCAAGAGACCCAGTACTTC	CASSYYSGTSGQETQYF
many	TRBV7-9	TRBJ1-6	.	TGTGCCAGCAGCCCCAGCAGTGGGAATTCACCCCTCCACTTT	CASSPSSGNSPLHF
few	TRBV7-9	TRBJ1-1	TRBD1	TGTGCCAGCAGCTTTGACAGGGAGGTTGGGGCTTTCTTT	CASSFDREVGAFF
many	TRBV6-2/TRBV6-3	TRBJ1-2	.	TGTGCCAGCGGCCCGGGTCCGTGGGTCCACACCTTC	CASGPGPWVHTF
many	TRBV28	TRBJ1-6	.	TGTGCCAGCAGTCCCCACTCACAGGGATCCTCACCCCTCCACTTT	CASSPHSQGSSPLHF
.	TRBV15	TRBJ1-1	TRBD1	TGTGCCACCAGCAGAGATAGGCGAGGGGGCCCTGAAGCTTTCTTT	CATSRDRRGGPEAFF
.	TRBV14	TRBJ1-1	.	TGTGCCAGCAGCCAATCAGGGAACACTGAAGCTTTCTTT	CASSQSGNTEAFF
.	TRBV18	TRBJ2-7	TRBD1	TGTGCCAGCTCACCACTCACCGGGACAGGGGATTTCGAGCAGTACTTC	CASSPLTGTGDFEQYF
many	TRBV18	TRBJ1-1	TRBD1	TGTGCCAGCTCACGGGACAGGGGGACGGGGAACACTGAAGCTTTCTTT	CASSRDRGTGNTEAFF
.	TRBV25-1	TRBJ2-1	TRBD2	TGTGCCAGCAGTGAAAGCGGGGGAGGGAATGAGCAGTTCTTC	CASSESGGGNEQFF
many	TRBV3-1	TRBJ2-1	TRBD1	TGTGCCAGCACCTGGGGACAGTACAATGAGCAGTTCTTC	CASTWGQYNEQFF
many	TRBV4-1	TRBJ2-7	TRBD1	TGCGCCAGCAGCCTCGGGACAGTAAGGAACGAGCAGTACTTC	CASSLGTVRNEQYF
many	TRBV5-1	TRBJ2-3	.	TGCGCCAGCAGGGGGCGGATCACAGATACGCAGTATTTT	CASRGRITDTQYF
many	TRBV20-1	TRBJ1-6	.	TGCAGTGCTAGAGAGAGTCGGCTTAATTCACCCCTCCACTTT	CSARESRLNSPLHF
many	TRBV2	TRBJ2-7	.	TGTGCCAGCAGTCGGACATACGGAGAGTACGAGCAGTACTTC	CASSRTYGEYEQYF
few	TRBV20-1	TRBJ1-1	.	TGCAGTGCTAATTCCGGGGCTATGAACACTGAAGCTTTCTTT	CSANSGAMNTEAFF
many	TRBV12-3/TRBV12-4	TRBJ1-1	.	TGTGCCAGCAGTTTTCCTCTGACGGAAGCTTTCTTT	CASSFPLTEAFF
many	TRBV6-5	TRBJ2-7	.	TGTGCCAGCAGTTATTTCGGGTTAGACATCACCTACGAGCAGTACTTC	CASSYFGLDITYEQYF
many	TRBV5-6	TRBJ1-1	.	TGTGCCAGCAGCTTCATGAAGGTTGAAGCTTTCTTT	CASSFMKVEAFF
many	TRBV27	TRBJ1-4	.	TGTGCCAGCAGTTTTCGAGCTGAAAAACTGTTTTTT	CASSFRAEKLFF
many	TRBV5-8	TRBJ1-2	TRBD1	TGTGCCAGCAGCTTGTGGGACAGGAATGGCTACACCTTC	CASSLWDRNGYTF
many	TRBV6-5	TRBJ1-1	.	TGTGCCAGCAGTTACTCGAGTGGGTATTACGAAGCTTTCTTT	CASSYSSGYYEAFF
many	TRBV3-1	TRBJ1-1	.	TGTGCCAGCAGCTCCGCCCAGGATGAAGCTTTCTTT	CASSSAQDEAFF
many	TRBV5-1	TRBJ2-1	TRBD2	TGCGCCACCACTCCGGAGACTAGCGGGGGCCCGCAGTTCTTC	CATTPETSGGPQFF
many	TRBV20-1	TRBJ1-2	.	TGCAGTGCTAGGGAGTGGGAGGGGTCCTACACCTTC	CSAREWEGSYTF
many	TRBV5-1	TRBJ2-1	TRBD1	TGCGCCAGCAGCTCAGACCCCGGGACAGGCTACAATGAGCAGTTCTTC	CASSSDPGTGYNEQFF
many	TRBV20-1	TRBJ2-3	TRBD2	TGCAGTGCCCCCGGGGGGTCCCCGGGGGATACGCAGTATTTT	CSAPGGSPGDTQYF
.	TRBV18	TRBJ1-1	TRBD1	TGTGCCAGCTCACCCGACAGGGTCATGAACACTGAAGCTTTCTTT	CASSPDRVMNTEAFF
many	TRBV11-2	TRBJ2-1	.	TGTGCCAGCAGCTCTGGGACTGTCTCCTACAATGAGCAGTTCTTC	CASSSGTVSYNEQFF
.	TRBV7-9	TRBJ1-2	.	TGTGCCAGCAGCTTAGTTCCGGAGAACTATGGCTACACCTTC	CASSLVPENYGYTF
many	TRBV27	TRBJ2-3	TRBD2	TGTGCCAGCAGGAGACTAGCGGGCACAGATACGCAGTATTTT	CASRRLAGTDTQYF
many	TRBV28	TRBJ2-3	.	TGTGCCAGCAGCACCCCCAGGTCTCCAGATACGCAGTATTTT	CASSTPRSPDTQYF
many	TRBV5-1	TRBJ2-7	.	TGCGCCAGCAGCTTCACAGAGAACGGGGGCTACGAGCAGTACTTC	CASSFTENGGYEQYF
many	TRBV6-2/TRBV6-3	TRBJ2-7	.	TGTGCCAGCAGTTATCTCGGGACACCACGGCCTGAGCAGTACTTC	CASSYLGTPRPEQYF
few	TRBV5-4	TRBJ2-1	TRBD1	TGTGCCAGCAGCTTGGGGGACAGGGGAGGCTCCTACAATGAGCAGTTCTTC	CASSLGDRGGSYNEQFF
few	TRBV20-1	TRBJ1-2	.	TGCTGTGCTAGAGACTCAAGACCGTTCGGTATTCCTCAGGATGGCTACACCTTC	CCARDSRPFGIPQDGYTF
many	TRBV7-2	TRBJ1-1	.	TGTGCCAGCAGCTTAGATCCGTACACTGAAGCTTTCTTT	CASSLDPYTEAFF
many	TRBV7-2	TRBJ2-7	TRBD2	TGTGCCAGCAGACGCACGGGGGGCTCCTACGAGCAGTACTTC	CASRRTGGSYEQYF
many	TRBV5-1	TRBJ1-4	TRBD1	TGCGCCAGCAGCTCGTACAGGGGAAGAGGAGAAAAACTGTTTTTT	CASSSYRGRGEKLFF
many	TRBV10-3	TRBJ1-1	.	TGTGCCATCAGTGAGAGGGTTCTGAGGAACACTGAAGCTTTCTTT	CAISERVLRNTEAFF
.	TRBV28	TRBJ2-7	TRBD1	TGTGCCAGCAGTGTGGACAGGGCAAATGAGCAGTACTTC	CASSVDRANEQYF
many	TRBV5-1	TRBJ2-2	TRBD1	TGCGCCAGCAGCATACGGACAGGCGCCGGGGAGCTGTTTTTT	CASSIRTGAGELFF
many	TRBV20-1	TRBJ1-6	TRBD1	TGCAGTGCTAGAACAGCCGGGACAGGGAATTCACCCCTCCACTTT	CSARTAGTGNSPLHF
few	TRBV7-9	TRBJ2-1	TRBD1	TGTGCCAGCAGCCGGACAGGGATAAATGAGCAGTTCTTC	CASSRTGINEQFF